This record covers a single T cell receptor (beta chain). Its antigen is still unknown. The germline gives CDR1 SGHRS, CDR2 YFSETQ. The ends were cut back, 0 bases at V and 0 bases at J, with 10 bases in the middle. There are 17 residues in the CDR3. This nonspecific control used anti-CD3/anti-CD28 bead stimulation of CD4+ T cells. Sorting of responding CD4+ T cells relied on upregulated CD40 ligand together with CD69. Sequencing used immunoSEQ version 4 in survey mode. Only in-frame clones appear in the TCRdb table, and some are missing; sequencing was by immunoSEQ multiplex PCR. The profile shows about 37,000 clones, roughly 87% of them singletons. This entry belongs to a study of persistence of HIV-infected CD4 T cells. Study at large: A couple of participants gave one leukapheresis sample; others gave up to roughly 180 mL blood repeatedly. Anti-CD3/anti-CD28 beads activated more cells than antigen stimulation did.

Study-wide results and caveats: CMV- and Gag-responding cells had lower TCRbeta richness than CD3/CD28-responding cells. Antigen-responding cells were enriched for degenerate expanded CDR3beta sequences.

The TCR originated in an adult man with HIV who was CMV-seropositive. Sequenced material: CD4+ T cells sorted from PBMCs after approximately 18-hour stimulation, taken from a patient who received antiretroviral therapy. The rearrangement uses TRBV5-1 and TRBJ1-6; possibly TRBD1 for D (6 bases). The CDR3 protein is CASSLGQASSYNSPLHF. DNA of the CDR3: TGCGCCAGCAGCTTGGGACAGGCGAGCTCCTATAATTCACCCCTCCACTTT. Using reference TRBV5-1 and TRBJ1-6 for the parts outside the CDR3, the full variable domain is KAGVTQTPRYLIKTRGQQVTLSCSPISGHRSVSWYQQTPGQGLQFLFEYFSETQRNKGNFPGRFSGRQFSNSRSEMNVSTLELGDSALYLCASSLGQASSYNSPLHFGNGTRLTVT.